The next 6 T cell receptor beta chains were all read from a single sample in a study of shared clonotypes between healthy human individuals. Clones were sequenced by immunoSEQ multiplex PCR, and TCRdb holds only the in-frame ones, with some missing. In the table there are more than 2,000,000 clones, approximately 94% of which are singletons. Input material: naive CD4+ T cells sorted from blood. Subset specified: CD45RA+ positively selected. Receptor source: a young man in good health.

The rearrangement links TRBV29-1 to TRBJ2-3; tentative D call: TRBD2 (7 bases). The CDR3 consists of 21 residues. V dropped 2 bases and J dropped 0 bases, with 30 bases sitting between them. From germline, CDR1 is SQVTM and CDR2 ANQGSEA. This chain's CDR3 is CSVERGGARGRLFSSTDTQYF. In DNA form, the CDR3 reads TGCAGCGTTGAACGTGGGGGGGCGAGAGGGCGACTCTTCTCTAGCACAGATACGCAGTATTTT.

The rearrangement joins TRBV18 to TRBJ2-5; TRBD1 matches at 7 bases. Germline-derived CDR1 and CDR2 are KGHSH and LQKENI. This CDR3 is 17 amino acids long. V gave up 3 bases and J gave up 0 bases; unmatched junction bases: 10. This CDR3 is CASSPDYGQDNQETQYF. In DNA form, the CDR3 reads TGTGCCAGCTCACCTGATTACGGACAGGATAACCAAGAGACCCAGTACTTC. Full variable domain (missing parts from reference TRBV18 and TRBJ2-5): NAGVMQNPRHLVRRRGQEARLRCSPMKGHSHVYWYRQLPEEGLKFMVYLQKENIIDESGMPKERFSAEFPKEGPSILRIQQVVRGDSAAYFCASSPDYGQDNQETQYFGPGTRLLVL.

V and J are TRBV7-6 and TRBJ1-1; TRBD1 is a possible D gene (5 bases). Germline V lookup: CDR1 SGHVS, CDR2 FNYEAQ. Trimming took off 5 bases at V and 0 bases at J, with 13 bases between the two ends. The length of the CDR3 is 15 residues. This CDR3 is CASSRQGDVNTEAFF. CDR3 coding DNA: TGTGCCAGCAGCCGTCAAGGGGACGTGAACACTGAAGCTTTCTTT.

The chain recombines TRBV28 with TRBJ2-7; D is uncertain. CDR1 MDHEN and CDR2 SYDVKM come from the germline V gene. The CDR3 is made up of 13 amino acids. Trimming shortened V by 6 bases and J by 2 bases, and 11 bases separated the two germline ends. Here the CDR3 reads CASRKAGPYEQYF. For the CDR3, the DNA is TGTGCCAGCAGAAAGGCAGGTCCCTACGAGCAGTACTTC. The complete variable domain, with remaining parts taken from reference TRBV28 and TRBJ2-7, reads DVKVTQSSRYLVKRTGEKVFLECVQDMDHENMFWYRQDPGLGLRLIYFSYDVKMKEKGDIPEGYSVSREKKERFSLILESASTNQTSMYLCASRKAGPYEQYFGPGTRLTVT.

This chain joins TRBV18 and TRBJ1-1; 7 nucleotides match TRBD1. The CDR3 extends over 18 amino acids. The trim removed 4 bases at V and 3 bases at J, leaving 17 bases unmatched. Per the germline V gene, CDR1 is KGHSH and CDR2 is LQKENI. CDR3 sequence reads: CASSLTGSIKVGDTEAFF. The CDR3 DNA reads TGTGCCAGCTCACTGACAGGGTCGATTAAGGTGGGGGACACTGAAGCTTTCTTT.

The genes are TRBV2 and TRBJ2-2; D unresolved. The CDR3 extends over 13 amino acids. Germline loops: CDR1 SNHLY, CDR2 FYNNEI. V lost 5 bases and J 6 bases, leaving 10 bases between the germline ends. CDR3: CASSSDGAGELFF. The CDR3 DNA reads TGTGCCAGCAGTTCGGATGGAGCCGGGGAGCTGTTTTTT. Full variable domain (rest looked up from reference TRBV2 and TRBJ2-2): EPEVTQTPSHQVTQMGQEVILRCVPISNHLYFYWYRQILGQKVEFLVSFYNNEISEKSEIFDDQFSVERPDGSNFTLKIRSTKLEDSAMYFCASSSDGAGELFFGEGSRLTVL.